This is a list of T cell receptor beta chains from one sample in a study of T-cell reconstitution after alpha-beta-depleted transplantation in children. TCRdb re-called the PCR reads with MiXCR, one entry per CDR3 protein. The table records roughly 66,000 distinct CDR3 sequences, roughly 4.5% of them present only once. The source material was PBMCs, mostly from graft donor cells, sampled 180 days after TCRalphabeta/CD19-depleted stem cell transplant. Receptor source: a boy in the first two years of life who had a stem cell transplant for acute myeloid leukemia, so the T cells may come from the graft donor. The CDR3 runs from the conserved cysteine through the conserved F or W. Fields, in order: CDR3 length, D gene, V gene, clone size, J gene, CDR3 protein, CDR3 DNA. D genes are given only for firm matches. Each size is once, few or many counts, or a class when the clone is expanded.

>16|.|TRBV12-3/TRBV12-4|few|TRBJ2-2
CASSPPGTSRAGELFF
TGTGCCAGCAGTCCCCCCGGGACCTCACGCGCCGGGGAGCTGTTTTTT
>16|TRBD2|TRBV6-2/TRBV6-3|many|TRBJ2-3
CASSYSNGGATDTQYF
TGTGCCAGCAGTTACTCGAACGGGGGGGCCACAGATACGCAGTATTTT
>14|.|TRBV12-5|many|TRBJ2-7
CASGLEVGTYEQYF
TGTGCTAGTGGTTTGGAGGTTGGGACCTACGAGCAGTACTTC
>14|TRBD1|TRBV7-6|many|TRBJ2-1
CASSSPGQGDEQFF
TGTGCCAGCAGCTCACCGGGACAGGGCGATGAGCAGTTCTTC
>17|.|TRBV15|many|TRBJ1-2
CATSRDGRVPEQDGYTF
TGTGCCACCAGCAGAGATGGCCGGGTCCCGGAACAAGATGGCTACACCTTC
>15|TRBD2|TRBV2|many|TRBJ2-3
CASSDLGGVGDTQYF
TGTGCCAGCAGTGATCTCGGGGGGGTCGGAGATACGCAGTATTTT
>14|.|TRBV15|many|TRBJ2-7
CATSRGGPGYEQYF
TGTGCCACCAGCAGGGGGGGACCGGGATACGAGCAGTACTTC
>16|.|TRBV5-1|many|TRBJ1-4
CASSPGGRTTNEKLFF
TGCGCCAGCAGCCCTGGCGGCCGGACAACTAATGAAAAACTGTTTTTT
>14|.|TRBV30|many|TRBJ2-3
CAWSAWWGSDTQYF
TGTGCCTGGAGTGCCTGGTGGGGCTCAGATACGCAGTATTTT
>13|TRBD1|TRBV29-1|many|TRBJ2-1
CSAGTAFYNEQFF
TGCAGCGCAGGGACAGCCTTTTACAATGAGCAGTTCTTC
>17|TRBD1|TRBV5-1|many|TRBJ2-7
CASSLTIARDRAYEQYF
TGCGCCAGCAGCTTGACAATCGCCCGGGACAGGGCCTACGAGCAGTACTTC
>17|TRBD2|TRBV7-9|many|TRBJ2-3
CASSLLASGGAKDTQYF
TGTGCCAGCAGCTTATTGGCTAGCGGGGGGGCAAAAGATACGCAGTATTTT
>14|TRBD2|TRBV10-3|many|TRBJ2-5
CAISARGDRETQYF
TGTGCCATCAGCGCGCGGGGGGATAGAGAGACCCAGTACTTC
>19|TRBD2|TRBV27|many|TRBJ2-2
CASSLTGWASGSNTGELFF
TGTGCCAGCAGTCTCACGGGATGGGCTAGCGGATCGAACACCGGGGAGCTGTTTTTT
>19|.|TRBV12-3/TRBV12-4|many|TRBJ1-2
CASSPPGDGPWRANYGYTF
TGTGCCAGCAGCCCCCCTGGGGACGGTCCGTGGAGAGCTAACTATGGCTACACCTTC
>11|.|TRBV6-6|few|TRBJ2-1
CASSSDNEQFF
TGTGCCAGCAGTTCCGACAATGAGCAGTTCTTC
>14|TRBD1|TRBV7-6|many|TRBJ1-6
CASSLGQGDSPLHF
TGTGCCAGCAGCTTAGGACAGGGTGATTCACCCCTCCACTTT
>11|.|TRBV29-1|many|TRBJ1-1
CSVDAAAEAFF
TGCAGCGTTGATGCGGCGGCTGAAGCTTTCTTT
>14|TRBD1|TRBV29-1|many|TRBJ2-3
CSVLRQGQTDTQYF
TGCAGCGTTCTGAGACAGGGGCAGACAGATACGCAGTATTTT
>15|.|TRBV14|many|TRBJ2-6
CASSQSRAGANVLTF
TGTGCCAGCAGCCAAAGCAGGGCTGGGGCCAACGTCCTGACTTTC